One sample yielded the 25 T cell receptor beta chains listed below, sequenced in a study of blood T cell repertoires in COVID-19. The protocol was immunoSEQ multiplex PCR, while the TCRdb copy is restricted to in-frame clones and leaves out a portion. The data show about 37,000 clones, with 70% to 90% seen just once and 35% to 55% held by the top ten. Sequenced: peripheral blood. The source is a human donor in a cohort sampled during active COVID-19.

The chain combines TRBV6-1 with TRBJ1-5; 9 nucleotides match TRBD1. CDR1 is MNHNS and CDR2 is SASEGT in the germline V gene. This CDR3 is built from 17 residues. The J segment lost 7 bases and the V segment lost 2 bases, leaving 12 bases of the junction unmatched. The CDR3 is CASSESFGTGIKQPQHF. CDR3 nucleotides: TGTGCCAGCAGTGAATCTTTCGGGACAGGGATCAAGCAGCCCCAGCATTTT.

V and J are TRBV9 and TRBJ1-3, with TRBD1 matching over 10 bases. V gave up 6 bases and J gave up 4 bases; unmatched junction bases: 7. From germline, CDR1 is SGDLS and CDR2 YYNGEE. The CDR3 is made up of 15 amino acids. The CDR3 DNA sequence: TGTGCCAGCAACCAAGCGGGACAGGGGGGAAACACCATATATTTT. Protein product: CASNQAGQGGNTIYF. The full variable domain, rest sourced from reference TRBV9 and TRBJ1-3, is DSGVTQTPKHLITATGQRVTLRCSPRSGDLSVYWYQQSLDQGLQFLIQYYNGEERAKGNILERFSAQQFPDLHSELNLSSLELGDSALYFCASNQAGQGGNTIYFGEGSWLTVV.

A few counts support this clone. The rearrangement uses TRBV7-2 and TRBJ1-6; TRBD1 matches at 10 bases. The V gene end was trimmed by 1 base and the J gene end by 9 bases; junction bases not matched to a gene: 6. Germline loops: CDR1 SGHTA, CDR2 FQGNSA. The CDR3 contains 16 residues. The CDR3: CASSLDYWTGGSPLHF. Here the CDR3 DNA reads TGTGCCAGCAGCTTAGATTATTGGACAGGGGGTTCACCCCTCCACTTT.

CDR3 bases: TGTGCCAGTAGTCCCGGGACAGATAATGAAAAACTGTTTTTT. Protein sequence: CASSPGTDNEKLFF. The V and J genes are TRBV19 and TRBJ1-4, with 7 bases that match TRBD1. This CDR3 is 14 amino acids long. The junction had 4 bases not matched to a gene; V was cut back by 5 bases and J by 4 bases. The germline CDR1 and CDR2 sequences are LNHDA and SQIVND (reference sequence).

This clone was seen only a few times. This chain uses TRBV18 with TRBJ2-2, with a possible D match to TRBD1 (5 bases). Germline CDR1 KGHSH, CDR2 LQKENI. The CDR3 extends over 16 amino acids. V lost 3 bases to trimming and J lost 3 bases, with 14 bases between them. The CDR3 sequence: CASSPRWGPDTGELFF. CDR3 bases: TGTGCCAGCTCACCTCGCTGGGGCCCGGACACCGGGGAGCTGTTTTTT.

This clone was seen once. The chain is built from TRBV5-6 and TRBJ2-3, with D possibly matching TRBD2 (6 bases). CDR1 and CDR2 from the germline V gene are SGHDT and YYEEEE. CDR3 length equals 15 residues. The V end lost 3 bases, the J end lost 3 bases, and 14 bases lay between the germline ends. This CDR3 reads CASSSPILATDTQYF. DNA of the CDR3: TGTGCCAGCAGCTCACCAATACTAGCAACAGATACGCAGTATTTT.

This clone was detected once. This chain connects TRBV4-3 to TRBJ2-3; 9 bases are a match to TRBD2. The CDR3 length is 16 residues. Germline trimming cut 4 bases from V and 1 base from J; bases unmatched to any gene: 6. Germline values: CDR1 LGHNA, CDR2 YSLEER. DNA of the CDR3: TGCGCCAGCAGCCGGCTAGCGGGGTTTGGCACAGATACGCAGTATTTT. It yields the protein CASSRLAGFGTDTQYF.

The chain couples TRBV9 to TRBJ2-1; D is unresolved. The V end was cut by 2 bases, the J end by 5 bases, with 5 bases between. From germline, CDR1 is SGDLS and CDR2 YYNGEE. The CDR3 contains 12 residues. CDR3 in amino acids: CASSVSDNEQFF. In DNA, the CDR3 is TGTGCCAGCAGCGTGAGTGACAATGAGCAGTTCTTC.

The chain couples TRBV15 to TRBJ1-6; 9 bases align to TRBD1. J gave up 9 bases and V 0 bases, and 3 bases lay outside the gene matches. Germline V gives CDR1 LNHNV, CDR2 YYDKDF (reference sequence). The CDR3 has 15 residues. CDR3 sequence: CATSRDRDRASPLHF. The CDR3 DNA is TGTGCCACCAGCAGAGATCGGGACAGGGCTTCACCCCTCCACTTT. The whole variable domain, filled in from reference TRBV15 and TRBJ1-6, reads DAMVIQNPRYQVTQFGKPVTLSCSQTLNHNVMYWYQQKSSQAPKLLFHYYDKDFNNEADTPDNFQSRRPNTSFCFLDIRSPGLGDTAMYLCATSRDRDRASPLHFGNGTRLTVT.

The chain has TRBV6-5 and TRBJ1-5, with 7 nucleotides matching TRBD1. The V segment lost 2 bases and the J segment 3 bases; nucleotides outside the gene matches: 4. CDR1 is MNHEY, CDR2 SVGAGI, per germline. CDR3 size: 15 residues. Here the CDR3 DNA reads TGTGCCAGCAGTTACACAGGGGTCACCAATCAGCCCCAGCATTTT. This encodes CASSYTGVTNQPQHF.

This clone was seen more than once but under ten times. The CDR3 protein is CASSLASGTYEQYF. CDR3 nucleotide sequence: TGTGCCAGCAGCTTAGCCTCAGGGACCTACGAGCAGTACTTC. The rearrangement links TRBV7-9 to TRBJ2-7; possible D gene TRBD1, 5 bases. Germline CDR1 reads SEHNR; CDR2 reads FQNEAQ (reference sequence). The CDR3 length is 14 residues. V lost 0 bases and J 2 bases, leaving 8 bases between the germline ends.

The V and J genes are TRBV12-3 or TRBV12-4 and TRBJ1-2, with TRBD1 as a possible D gene (6 bases). Trimming shortened V by 6 bases and J by 3 bases, and 11 bases separated the two germline ends. CDR3 size: 13 residues. CDR3 coding DNA: TGTGCCAGCAGGACAACAGGGTACTATGGCTACACCTTC. As protein: CASRTTGYYGYTF.

This sequence joins TRBV3-1 (or the pseudogene TRBV3-2) and TRBJ2-7; weak D call: TRBD1 (6 bases). The germline CDR1 and CDR2 sequences are LGHDT and YNNKEL (reference sequence). The CDR3 is 14 residues long. The V gene lost 1 base and the J gene lost 2 bases, with 9 bases spanning the gap. The CDR3 here is CASSQAGTTYEQYF. CDR3 nucleotide sequence: TGTGCCAGCAGCCAAGCGGGGACAACCTACGAGCAGTACTTC.

J is TRBJ1-1 and V is TRBV7-8; 7 bases are a match to TRBD1. V was pared by 2 bases and J by 6 bases, with 9 bases of the junction left unmatched. CDR1 SGHVS and CDR2 FQNEAQ come from the germline V gene. This CDR3 region has 15 residues. DNA of the CDR3: TGTGCCAGCAGCTTAAGGAGGGACAGCGAATCTGAAGCTTTCTTT. Its protein is CASSLRRDSESEAFF.

The rearrangement links TRBV5-6 to TRBJ2-4; weak D call: TRBD1 (6 bases). From germline, CDR1 is SGHDT and CDR2 YYEEEE. The CDR3 spans 14 residues. Trimming shortened V by 0 bases and J by 7 bases, and 11 bases separated the two germline ends. This chain's CDR3 is CASSLAGAGNIQYF. DNA for the CDR3: TGTGCCAGCAGCTTGGCAGGGGCTGGGAACATTCAGTACTTC.

CDR3 sequence reads: CASSVGTGGHTDTQYF. CDR3 in DNA: TGTGCCAGCAGCGTAGGCACAGGGGGGCACACAGATACGCAGTATTTT. The chain has TRBV9 and TRBJ2-3; TRBD1 matches at 8 bases. V shed 0 bases, J shed 2 bases, and the junction held 5 bases outside the gene matches. Per the germline V gene, CDR1 is SGDLS and CDR2 is YYNGEE. CDR3 size: 16 residues.

The chain employs TRBV19 and TRBJ1-2; D is undetermined. Germline CDR1 LNHDA, CDR2 SQIVND (reference sequence). The CDR3 runs to 12 residues. Trimming left V 1 base short and J 8 bases short, with 8 bases between. The CDR3 reads CASSIAGEGYTF. CDR3 in DNA: TGTGCCAGTAGTATAGCCGGGGAAGGCTACACCTTC.

The V gene is TRBV6-5, the J gene TRBJ2-7; 7 bases line up with TRBD1. Germline-derived CDR1 and CDR2 are MNHEY and SVGAGI. The CDR3 consists of 13 residues. V was pared by 6 bases and J by 5 bases, with 7 bases of the junction left unmatched. This CDR3 reads CASSLQGIHEQYF. The CDR3 DNA reads as TGTGCCAGCAGCTTACAGGGGATCCACGAGCAGTACTTC.

Details on this clone: Because the CDR3's place on the DNA is in doubt, the DNA is left out and the CDR3 is given as listed by TCRdb. The CDR3 protein is CASSNSLGFAGGNEQFF. The rearrangement joins TRBV21-1 to TRBJ2-1; whether TRBD2, the table's D call, matches the DNA was not checked. TRBV21-1 is designated a pseudogene. The CDR3 has 17 amino acids, counting both end residues.

The rearrangement uses TRBV28 and TRBJ2-1; D remains unclear. The length of the CDR3 is 12 residues. Germline-derived CDR1 and CDR2 are MDHEN and SYDVKM. V lost 3 bases and J 4 bases, leaving 4 bases between the germline ends. The CDR3 DNA reads TGTGCCAGCAGTTTTATATACAATGAGCAGTTCTTC. Translating it yields CASSFIYNEQFF.

This clone was observed a few times. V gene TRBV24-1 combines with J gene TRBJ2-3; D is perhaps TRBD2 (5 bases). Germline lookup yields CDR1 KGHDR and CDR2 SFDVKD. The V and J ends lost 6 bases and 2 bases respectively, with 8 bases between them. The CDR3 sequence is 13 residues long. The CDR3 region has the DNA TGTGCCACCAGTCGTCGGGACACAGATACGCAGTATTTT. This encodes CATSRRDTDTQYF.

The chain links TRBV6-5 to TRBJ1-2; TRBD1 aligns across 7 bases. The V segment lost 2 bases and the J segment 2 bases; nucleotides outside the gene matches: 8. Germline V lookup: CDR1 MNHEY, CDR2 SVGAGI. The CDR3 consists of 16 residues. The CDR3 protein is CASSYRETGLNYGYTF. The CDR3 DNA reads TGTGCCAGCAGTTACAGGGAGACAGGGCTGAACTATGGCTACACCTTC.

This clone was found a few times. The V call is TRBV7-8, the J call TRBJ1-5; 10 nucleotides agree with TRBD1. With V trimmed by 6 bases and J by 6 bases, 11 bases remained unmatched. This CDR3 is built from 16 residues. Germline CDR1 reads SGHVS; CDR2 reads FQNEAQ. CDR3 DNA sequence: TGTGCCAGCAGGCCGGACAGGGGGATTCTGAGTCAGCCCCAGCATTTT. It yields the protein CASRPDRGILSQPQHF.

CDR3 sequence: CTSSQETIAGGTGETQYF. The CDR3 coding sequence is TGCACCAGCAGCCAAGAAACGATAGCCGGAGGGACGGGGGAGACCCAGTACTTC. The chain employs TRBV1 and TRBJ2-5; TRBD2, as called in the table, went unchecked against the DNA. TRBV1 is a listed pseudogene. This CDR3 spans 18 amino acids.

This clone has a single count. This chain joins TRBV3-1 (or the pseudogene TRBV3-2) and TRBJ2-5; 9 nucleotides agree with TRBD2. The length of the CDR3 is 15 residues. The J segment lost 1 base and the V segment lost 4 bases, leaving 4 bases of the junction unmatched. Per germline, CDR1 LGHDT and CDR2 YNNKEL (reference sequence). CDR3 residues: CASSPRTSVQETQYF. As DNA, the CDR3 is TGTGCCAGCAGCCCCCGGACTAGCGTCCAAGAGACCCAGTACTTC.